A single T cell receptor (beta chain) is shown here with its context. The antigen is unknown. This entry comes from a study of PD-1 blockade in mismatch repair-deficient tumors. The overall study: Enrolled about 2012-2017, patients had progressing, pretreated mismatch repair-deficient cancers of about a dozen types. Study-wide points: Tumor-resident clones, often undetectable pretreatment in blood, expanded then contracted after pembrolizumab.

Assay: immunoSEQ multiplex PCR; the TCRdb copy retains only in-frame clones and omits some. Seen here are approximately 50,000 clones, over 65% observed once, and the top ten hold over 3%. V lost 2 bases and J lost 3, with 17 bases in between. The CDR3 runs 15 residues. Germline lookup yields CDR1 GTSNPN and CDR2 SVGIG (reference sequence). PCR or immunohistochemistry showed mismatch repair deficiency in every enrolled patient. The specimen comprised peripheral blood, sampled 4 weeks after starting pembrolizumab. This chain joins TRBV30 and TRBJ2-7; weak D call: TRBD2 (5 bases). This sequence was found in an adult with mismatch repair-deficient cancer. In DNA form, the CDR3 reads TGTGCCTGGAGTCTCCCAGGACTCAATTTCTACGAGCAGTACTTC. Residues: CAWSLPGLNFYEQYF.